This is a list of T cell receptor beta chains from one sample in a study of blood T cells in healthy people across ages. TCRdb fed the 5' RACE reads into MiXCR, producing one record per CDR3 protein. Of about 640,000 distinct CDR3 sequences in the sample, around 43% are singletons; the top ten hold around 30%. Sequenced: blood. These TCRs come from a man aged 80 or over in good health. Each CDR3 is given with its conserved first and last residue. A D gene is named only where the DNA matches it firmly. The size field is filled for only some rows; it gives once, few, many or a size class.

clone_size,d_call,v_call,j_call,cdr3_aa,cdr3_nt
few,.,TRBV2,TRBJ2-5,CASSVGTQYF,TGTGCCAGCAGTGTCGGGACCCAGTACTTC
few,TRBD1,TRBV12-3/TRBV12-4,TRBJ1-6,CASSPGTGSGSPLHF,TGTGCCAGCAGCCCCGGGACAGGGAGCGGTTCACCCCTCCACTTT
once,.,TRBV20-1,TRBJ2-3,CSAHPVAFGGDTQYF,TGCAGTGCCCATCCAGTAGCATTCGGCGGAGATACGCAGTATTTT
.,TRBD2,TRBV6-1,TRBJ2-5,CASSRLAGGGQYF,TGTGCCAGCAGTCGACTAGCGGGGGGTGGGCAGTACTTC
few,.,TRBV7-9,TRBJ2-1,CASSHSGSYNEQFF,TGTGCCAGCAGCCACAGTGGATCCTACAATGAGCAGTTCTTC
many,.,TRBV15,TRBJ2-7,CATSRVQGYEQYF,TGTGCCACCAGCAGAGTTCAGGGATACGAGCAGTACTTC
.,.,TRBV2,TRBJ1-2,CASREGGDGTF,TGTGCCAGCAGGGAAGGGGGGGACGGCACCTTC
.,.,TRBV7-2,TRBJ2-1,CASSPYAGEGEQFF,TGTGCCAGCAGCCCCTACGCAGGGGAGGGTGAGCAGTTCTTC
.,TRBD2,TRBV28,TRBJ2-5,CASRTSGKNEQYF,TGTGCCAGCCGGACTAGCGGGAAAAATGAGCAGTACTTC
.,.,TRBV4-2,TRBJ1-1,CASSQESRWARVGTEAFF,TGTGCCAGCAGCCAAGAATCTAGGTGGGCCAGGGTGGGGACTGAAGCTTTCTTT
.,TRBD2,TRBV6-2/TRBV6-3,TRBJ2-7,CASSYSLAGVGTDEQYF,TGTGCCAGCAGTTACAGTCTAGCGGGAGTGGGAACCGACGAGCAGTACTTC
few,TRBD2,TRBV20-1,TRBJ2-1,CSARPSGITYNEQFF,TGCAGTGCTAGACCCAGCGGGATCACCTACAATGAGCAGTTCTTC
.,.,TRBV20-1,TRBJ1-2,CSASIPNYGYTF,TGCAGTGCCAGTATCCCGAACTATGGCTACACCTTC
.,.,TRBV20-1,TRBJ2-5,CSALVGENFQETQYF,TGCAGTGCCTTGGTGGGGGAAAACTTTCAAGAGACCCAGTACTTC
many,TRBD2,TRBV2,TRBJ2-3,CASSRGNVLAGGPDTQYF,TGTGCCAGCAGCCGAGGAAACGTACTAGCGGGAGGGCCGGATACGCAGTATTTT
.,.,TRBV28,TRBJ1-6,CASSSLAGGNSPLHF,TGTGCCAGCAGTTCACTGGCAGGTGGTAATTCACCCCTCCACTTT
.,.,TRBV20-1,TRBJ2-4,CSARQDGAKNIQYF,TGCAGTGCTAGGCAGGACGGGGCCAAAAACATTCAGTACTTC
.,.,TRBV14,TRBJ2-1,CASSLLAGNSDEQFF,TGTGCCAGCAGCCTCTTGGCAGGCAATTCTGATGAGCAGTTCTTC
.,TRBD2,TRBV5-1,TRBJ2-5,CASSLAAGGKETQYF,TGCGCCAGCAGCTTGGCGGCGGGAGGTAAAGAGACCCAGTACTTC
.,TRBD2,TRBV5-6,TRBJ2-3,CASSTPSGGTDTQYF,TGTGCCAGCAGCACCCCTAGCGGGGGCACAGATACGCAGTATTTT
.,.,TRBV30,TRBJ1-5,CAWSVRGGQPQHF,TGTGCCTGGAGTGTCCGGGGTGGTCAGCCCCAGCATTTT
few,.,TRBV20-1,TRBJ2-7,CSATGPRPYEQYF,TGCAGTGCTACTGGGCCCCGACCCTACGAGCAGTACTTC
.,.,TRBV6-6,TRBJ2-7,CASRYLGAYEQYF,TGTGCCAGCAGGTACTTGGGGGCGTACGAGCAGTACTTC
.,TRBD2,TRBV20-1,TRBJ2-5,CSARPRGTSGKETQYF,TGCAGTGCTAGACCCCGGGGGACTAGCGGGAAGGAGACCCAGTACTTC
.,TRBD1,TRBV29-1,TRBJ2-3,CSVVQGFGNTDTQYF,TGCAGCGTCGTACAGGGGTTTGGAAACACAGATACGCAGTATTTT
many,.,TRBV29-1,TRBJ2-1,CSGTTGNEQFF,TGCAGCGGTACCACAGGGAATGAGCAGTTCTTC
few,TRBD1,TRBV12-3/TRBV12-4,TRBJ2-7,CASSLSGQGAGEQYF,TGTGCCAGCAGTTTATCCGGACAGGGGGCTGGCGAGCAGTACTTC
.,.,TRBV5-1,TRBJ2-1,CTSSLEGGVNEQFF,TGCACCAGCAGCTTGGAAGGGGGGGTAAATGAGCAGTTCTTC
.,.,TRBV4-2,TRBJ1-1,CASSPNLNTEAFF,TGTGCCAGCAGCCCGAACTTGAACACTGAAGCTTTCTTT
.,.,TRBV3-1,TRBJ2-7,CASRNLAGDTYEQYF,TGTGCCAGCAGAAACCTCGCAGGGGACACCTACGAGCAGTACTTC
.,.,TRBV6-2/TRBV6-3,TRBJ2-1,CASRYGRGQNNEQFF,TGTGCCAGCAGATACGGGAGGGGGCAGAACAATGAGCAGTTCTTC
.,.,TRBV7-2,TRBJ2-3,CASSLDSMAADTQYF,TGTGCCAGCAGCTTGGATAGCATGGCGGCAGATACGCAGTATTTT
few,TRBD2,TRBV6-1,TRBJ2-6,CASIAGVTGANVLTF,TGTGCCAGCATCGCGGGGGTGACTGGGGCCAACGTCCTGACTTTC
few,.,TRBV7-9,TRBJ2-1,CASSLGQDYNEQFF,TGTGCCAGCAGCTTAGGTCAGGACTACAATGAGCAGTTCTTC
.,.,TRBV7-2,TRBJ2-1,CASSLDEARGYNEQFF,TGTGCCAGCAGCTTAGATGAGGCTCGGGGCTACAATGAGCAGTTCTTC
.,.,TRBV6-5,TRBJ2-3,CASRRTKGGPTDTQYF,TGTGCCAGCAGACGAACGAAGGGGGGGCCTACAGATACGCAGTATTTT
.,.,TRBV7-2,TRBJ2-5,CASSQGFEKTQYF,TGTGCCAGCAGCCAAGGATTCGAAAAGACCCAGTACTTC
.,TRBD2,TRBV7-7,TRBJ2-1,CASSFQREPPYNEQFF,TGTGCTAGCAGCTTTCAGCGGGAGCCCCCCTACAATGAGCAGTTCTTC
few,.,TRBV4-1,TRBJ2-7,CASSQDRLGYEQYF,TGCGCCAGCAGCCAAGACAGGCTAGGCTACGAGCAGTACTTC
once,TRBD2,TRBV3-1,TRBJ2-1,CASRDSGRSQETQFF,TGTGCCAGCAGGGATAGCGGGAGGTCCCAAGAGACCCAGTTCTTC
few,TRBD2,TRBV24-1,TRBJ2-5,CATSDFGGGRETQYF,TGTGCCACCAGTGATTTCGGGGGGGGTCGAGAGACCCAGTACTTC
.,.,TRBV20-1,TRBJ1-5,CSASSRDQPQHF,TGCAGTGCGAGCAGCAGGGATCAGCCCCAGCATTTT
.,.,TRBV6-2/TRBV6-3,TRBJ1-5,CASATGQQPQHF,TGTGCCAGCGCCACGGGGCAACAGCCCCAGCATTTT
.,TRBD1,TRBV11-3,TRBJ2-1,CASSKQGASGNEQFF,TGTGCCAGCAGTAAACAGGGGGCGTCAGGCAATGAGCAGTTCTTC
.,TRBD1,TRBV20-1,TRBJ1-6,CSARDLAGQGGLGSPLHF,TGCAGTGCTAGAGATTTGGCGGGACAGGGGGGTTTGGGTTCACCCCTCCACTTT
few,.,TRBV5-1,TRBJ2-7,CASSLGADEQYF,TGCGCCAGCAGCTTGGGGGCCGACGAGCAGTACTTC
.,.,TRBV9,TRBJ2-1,CASSVEQGIRTEQFF,TGTGCCAGCAGCGTTGAACAGGGAATCCGGACTGAGCAGTTCTTC
few,.,TRBV29-1,TRBJ2-7,CSVGGQSYEQYF,TGCAGCGTTGGAGGGCAATCCTACGAGCAGTACTTC
few,TRBD2,TRBV6-1,TRBJ2-3,CASSEAVAGGFDTQYF,TGTGCCAGCAGTGAAGCAGTAGCGGGGGGGTTTGATACGCAGTATTTT
few,.,TRBV20-1,TRBJ2-7,CSALRGGTYEQYF,TGCAGTGCCCTCCGGGGCGGGACCTACGAGCAGTACTTC
.,.,TRBV20-1,TRBJ2-3,CSVKGVGGGTDTQYF,TGCAGTGTTAAAGGGGTCGGGGGCGGCACAGATACGCAGTATTTT
many,.,TRBV20-1,TRBJ2-3,CSASGSTDTQYF,TGCAGTGCTAGCGGGAGCACAGATACGCAGTATTTT
.,.,TRBV4-3,TRBJ1-6,CASSYEHTGNSPLHF,TGCGCCAGCAGCTATGAGCACACCGGGAATTCACCCCTCCACTTT
.,.,TRBV15,TRBJ1-4,CATSRDPRIDEKLFF,TGTGCCACCAGCAGAGATCCCAGGATTGATGAAAAACTGTTTTTT
.,TRBD1,TRBV2,TRBJ1-4,CVSSARQGLGGEKLFF,TGTGTCAGCAGTGCCCGACAGGGCCTGGGTGGGGAAAAACTGTTTTTT
few,.,TRBV19,TRBJ2-3,CASSTWTSTDTQYF,TGTGCCAGTAGTACCTGGACTAGCACAGATACGCAGTATTTT
.,.,TRBV12-3/TRBV12-4,TRBJ2-5,CASSFRSGIQETQYF,TGTGCCAGCAGTTTCCGGTCGGGGATCCAAGAGACCCAGTACTTC
.,.,TRBV11-2,TRBJ2-2,CASSADRTGELFF,TGTGCCAGCAGCGCAGACAGGACCGGGGAGCTGTTTTTT
.,TRBD2,TRBV6-5,TRBJ2-1,CASSPPSGSYNEQFF,TGTGCCAGCAGCCCTCCTAGCGGGAGCTACAATGAGCAGTTCTTC
few,TRBD1,TRBV5-1,TRBJ2-5,CASSARTGNNLGQYF,TGCGCCAGCAGTGCCAGGACAGGGAACAACCTAGGGCAGTACTTC